A few counts support the clone carrying this TCR beta chain. Its antigen is still unknown. The PCR used 60 Vbeta and 13 Jbeta primers. Measured with immunoSEQ multiplex PCR; TCRdb has only the in-frame clones, and not every one. The sample lists 110,000 to 150,000 clones; roughly 80% were seen once. The sample originates from a study of cytomegalovirus exposure and HLA in healthy donors. Study conclusions and caveats: Earlier results showed most TCR beta V segments being productive about 90% or about 30% of the time.

V dropped 4 bases and J dropped 1 base, with 11 bases sitting between them. The germline gives CDR1 SGHNT, CDR2 YYREEE (reference sequence). There are 15 residues in the CDR3. This sequence was found in a man aged 35-49 years in good health and CMV-seronegative. The rearrangement joins TRBV5-4 to TRBJ2-2; tentatively, D is TRBD1 (6 bases). The sequenced sample consisted of PBMCs. As DNA, the CDR3 is TGTGCCAGCAGCACCTGGACAGAGAACACCGGGGAGCTGTTTTTT. Its translation: CASSTWTENTGELFF.